Following are 10 T cell receptor beta chains from one sample sequenced in a study of post-analysis software for immune sequencing data. Their recognized antigens are unknown. Incorporated into the TCR beta cDNA libraries were unique molecular identifiers, which served to reduce PCR and sequencing biases. Each CDR3 protein gets one entry after TCRdb re-called the PCR reads with MiXCR. The repertoire holds 400,000 to 500,000 distinct CDR3 sequences, with 30% to 45% as singletons. Overall study results and limits: Elevated frequency relative to controls characterized four or five TRBV segments in patients, TRBV5-6, TRBV5-1 and TRBV20-1 among them.

The specimen was blood. Every receptor here comes from a girl aged 2-9 years with multiple sclerosis.

This clonotype has just a few counts. The chain employs TRBV2 and TRBJ1-5; weak D call: TRBD1 (5 bases). Germline loops: CDR1 SNHLY, CDR2 FYNNEI. Trimming removed 6 bases from V and 3 bases from J, with 9 bases in between. The CDR3 covers 13 residues. The CDR3 DNA reads as TGTGCCAGCAGGACAGATTACAATCAGCCCCAGCATTTT. Translating gives CASRTDYNQPQHF. Looking up the rest from reference TRBV2 and TRBJ1-5 gives the full variable domain: EPEVTQTPSHQVTQMGQEVILRCVPISNHLYFYWYRQILGQKVEFLVSFYNNEISEKSEIFDDQFSVERPDGSNFTLKIRSTKLEDSAMYFCASRTDYNQPQHFGDGTRLSIL.

The gene calls are TRBV6-5 and TRBJ1-1; TRBD1 might be the D (6 bases). CDR1 MNHEY and CDR2 SVGAGI come from the germline V gene. V was shortened by 2 bases and J by 0 bases, with 7 bases between the two germline ends. This CDR3 spans 14 amino acids. For the CDR3, the DNA is TGTGCCAGCAGTTACAGGGGGTTGAACACTGAAGCTTTCTTT. Residues: CASSYRGLNTEAFF.

The gene calls are TRBV6-5 and TRBJ1-2, with D unresolved. Germline V gene lookup returns CDR1 MNHEY and CDR2 SVGAGI. V shed 10 bases and J shed 3 bases, with 12 bases lying between them. This CDR3 region has 12 residues. The CDR3 protein is CATRTLDYGYTF. The CDR3 DNA follows: TGTGCCACCCGAACCCTAGACTATGGCTACACCTTC.

This rearrangement joins TRBV12-3 or TRBV12-4 to TRBJ1-2; no clear D. V gave up 10 bases and J gave up 2 bases, with 17 bases separating them. CDR3 length equals 14 residues. The CDR3 DNA is TGTGCCATCTTTTCCCAAGCAGACAACTATGGCTACACCTTC. Residues: CAIFSQADNYGYTF.

The rearrangement uses TRBV12-3 or TRBV12-4 and TRBJ2-7; 9 bases are shared with TRBD2. V lost 8 bases to trimming and J lost 2 bases; unmatched junction nucleotides: 7. The CDR3 runs to 14 residues. In DNA form, the CDR3 reads TGTGCCAGCTCGAGGCTAGCGGGGACCTACGAGCAGTACTTC. It yields the protein CASSRLAGTYEQYF.

V and J are TRBV5-6 and TRBJ2-1; TRBD2 might be the D (6 bases). Germline V gene lookup returns CDR1 SGHDT and CDR2 YYEEEE. Between the trimmed V and J ends, which lost 0 bases and 7 bases, there was a span of 14 bases. This CDR3 spans 15 amino acids. CDR3 DNA: TGTGCCAGCAGCTTGGAGGTACCAGGGAGGAATGAGCAGTTCTTC. Its translation is CASSLEVPGRNEQFF.

The chain links TRBV6-6 to TRBJ1-5, with 9 bases fitting TRBD1. V was clipped by 7 bases and J by 7 bases; unmatched bases: 8. The CDR3 is made up of 14 amino acids. From germline, CDR1 is MNHNY and CDR2 SVGAGI (reference sequence). The CDR3 region is CASNPGQGPQPQHF. The DNA of the CDR3 is TGTGCCAGCAATCCGGGACAGGGACCCCAGCCCCAGCATTTT.

This rearrangement joins TRBV6-5 to TRBJ1-6, with TRBD1 matching 8 bases. The V segment lost 4 bases and the J segment 8 bases; nucleotides outside the gene matches: 10. Per the germline V gene, CDR1 is MNHEY and CDR2 is SVGAGI. The CDR3 extends over 16 amino acids. In nucleotides, the CDR3 is TGTGCCAGCAGTTTCCAGCGAGGGACAGGAGATTCACCCCTCCACTTT. Protein product: CASSFQRGTGDSPLHF.

This chain's CDR3 is CSARLRTSGGKNIQYF. CDR3 in DNA: TGCAGTGCTAGACTCCGTACTAGCGGGGGAAAAAACATTCAGTACTTC. J is TRBJ2-4 and V is TRBV20-1; 11 bases fit TRBD2. The CDR3 loop spans 16 amino acids. The germline V gene encodes CDR1 DFQATT and CDR2 SNEGSKA (reference sequence). With 2 bases clipped from V and 4 bases from J, the junction kept 7 bases outside the gene matches.

The CDR3: CASSRTERTEAFF. CDR3 in DNA: TGTGCCAGCAGCCGTACGGAAAGGACTGAAGCTTTCTTT. The chain joins TRBV3-1 to TRBJ1-1, with unresolved D. Germline loops: CDR1 LGHDT, CDR2 YNNKEL (reference sequence). Trimming left V 4 bases short and J 5 bases short, with 11 bases between. The CDR3 runs to 13 residues.